The entry that follows covers one TCR beta chain sequence. The antigen is undetermined. CDR1 LGHNA and CDR2 YNFKEQ come from the germline V gene. The CDR3 consists of 15 residues. Trimming took 1 base from V and 5 from J, leaving 11 bases between them. This specimen comes from a study of cytomegalovirus exposure and HLA in healthy donors. Study-wide results and limits: Previously analyzed data showed that most TCR beta V segments were productive at a frequency of about 90% or about 30%. In a later analysis, a missense DCLRE1C variant was linked to TCR beta V- and J-gene trimming. HLA restriction was apparent for most CMV-associated TCR beta chains in a later analysis.

PCR amplification relied on 60 Vbeta primers (plus 13 Jbeta primers). Sequencing was performed with immunoSEQ multiplex PCR; in TCRdb, only in-frame clones are kept and a portion is missing. Found here are around 80,000 clones, roughly a tenth of them singletons; the top ten hold approximately 23%. The V gene is TRBV4-2, the J gene TRBJ1-4; TRBD1 might be the D (6 bases). Sequencing used PBMCs. The receptor was derived from a man aged 55 to 70 in good health and CMV-seropositive. The CDR3 is CASSQAAGQNEKLFF. The CDR3 coding sequence is TGTGCCAGCAGCCAAGCCGCTGGACAGAATGAAAAACTGTTTTTT.